This TCR beta chain is from a study of T cell responses to AZD1222 COVID-19 vaccine. Per the germline V gene, CDR1 is LGHDT and CDR2 is YNNKEL (reference sequence). This CDR3 has 17 residues. Losses at the gene ends were 1 base for V and 3 bases for J; bases not matched to a gene: 8. Some clones are missing from TCRdb's copy, which holds only in-frame ones; the method was immunoSEQ multiplex PCR. The sample has about 140,000 clones, about 90% seen once. Material: peripheral blood, obtained on day 0 of AZD1222 vaccination. The rearrangement uses TRBV3-1 (or the pseudogene TRBV3-2) and TRBJ1-1, with TRBD1 identical over 10 bases. The receptor was isolated from an adult in good health. Here the CDR3 DNA reads TGTGCCAGCAGCCAAGTCCAGCCGGGACAGGGGTACACTGAAGCTTTCTTT. It specifies CASSQVQPGQGYTEAFF.